The next 21 T cell receptor beta chains were all read from a single sample in a study of regulatory T cells in long-lasting Graves disease. The time point here: newly diagnosed GD, antithyroid drugs for less than 3 months. PBMC RNA served as the TCR library source. In building TCR beta libraries, iRepertoire HTBI primers were used together with Arm-PCR of CDR3 regions. TCRdb re-called the multiplex PCR reads through MiXCR, storing one row per CDR3 protein. The repertoire includes fewer than 350,000 distinct CDR3 sequences, 18% of them detected once, and about 36% sits in the top ten. The material was peripheral blood mononuclear cells (PBMCs), obtained at new diagnosis, from a patient treated with antithyroid drugs. These receptors all come from a female donor with Graves disease.

This clonotype appeared many times. This sequence joins TRBV5-6 and TRBJ1-2; D ambiguous. Germline V lookup: CDR1 SGHDT, CDR2 YYEEEE. The CDR3 consists of 12 residues. V shed 6 bases and J shed 6 bases, with 12 bases lying between them. CDR3 loop: CASNIEGDGYTF. The CDR3 region has the DNA TGTGCCAGCAACATCGAGGGAGATGGCTACACCTTC.

This clonotype was recorded at least ten times. This chain connects TRBV6-1 to TRBJ2-3, with 10 bases aligning to TRBD2. The CDR3 is 16 residues long. CDR1 is MNHNS, CDR2 SASEGT, per germline. The V segment lost 4 bases and the J segment 6 bases; nucleotides outside the gene matches: 10. As DNA, the CDR3 is TGTGCCAGCAGTGTACTAGCGGGAACGTTCGGTGATACGCAGTATTTT. Translated, it gives CASSVLAGTFGDTQYF.

In its sample, this clonotype was seen many times. The chain joins TRBV11-2 to TRBJ2-7; no definite D call. Germline V gene data show CDR1 as SGHAT and CDR2 as FQNNGV. Trimming took 0 bases from V and 6 from J, leaving 12 bases between them. This CDR3 comprises 14 residues. CDR3 region: CASSLDAASFEQYF. The CDR3 DNA follows: TGTGCCAGCAGCTTAGATGCCGCGAGTTTCGAGCAGTACTTC.

The V gene is TRBV5-6, the J gene TRBJ2-2; D gene ambiguous. Germline assignment: CDR1 SGHDT and CDR2 YYEEEE. Trimming stripped 4 bases from V and 7 bases from J, with 8 bases between. The CDR3 spans 12 residues. CDR3 bases: TGTGCCAGCAGCAAGGCCGGCGGGGAGCTGTTTTTT. Translation gives CASSKAGGELFF.

The chain has TRBV12-3 or TRBV12-4 and TRBJ2-3; perhaps D is TRBD1 or TRBD2 (5 bases each). Trimming removed 11 bases from V and 1 base from J, with 16 bases in between. The CDR3 has 14 residues. The CDR3 spells CASGRGERTDTQYF. For the CDR3, the DNA is TGTGCCTCGGGTAGAGGGGAGCGCACAGATACGCAGTATTTT.

This clonotype was picked up many times. This chain joins TRBV13 and TRBJ2-2, with 12 bases matching TRBD2. V lost 5 bases, J lost 4 bases, and 8 bases stayed unmatched. CDR3 size: 17 residues. Germline CDR1 and CDR2: PRHDT and FYEKMQ (reference sequence). The CDR3 DNA reads as TGTGCCAGCAGCCCCCTGACTAGCGGGGGATTCACCGGGGAGCTGTTTTTT. Translating it yields CASSPLTSGGFTGELFF.

The DNA for the CDR3 is TGTGCCACCAGTGGCCAGGGGGCAGCTGAAGCTTTCTTT. Protein sequence: CATSGQGAAEAFF. This chain connects TRBV24-1 to TRBJ1-1; 8 bases align to TRBD1. J gave up 6 bases and V 5 bases, and 4 bases lay outside the gene matches. Germline CDR1 reads KGHDR; CDR2 reads SFDVKD. CDR3 length equals 13 residues.

This clonotype was seen repeatedly, ten times or more. This chain links TRBV19 with TRBJ2-1; 7 nucleotides match TRBD1. Germline V gene sequence: CDR1 LNHDA, CDR2 SQIVND (reference sequence). V lost 0 bases, J lost 2 bases, and 4 bases stayed unmatched. The CDR3 has 16 residues. The CDR3 spells CASSIDSQGAYNEQFF. DNA of the CDR3: TGTGCCAGTAGTATAGATTCCCAGGGGGCCTACAATGAGCAGTTCTTC.

This clonotype was recorded at least ten times. V gene TRBV5-1 combines with J gene TRBJ2-7; TRBD2 matches 9 bases. This CDR3 comprises 17 residues. In germline, CDR1 is SGHRS, CDR2 YFSETQ. V lost 3 bases and J lost 6; bases outside the gene matches: 16. Here the CDR3 DNA reads TGCGCCAGCAGCTCGCTACAGCGGGAGGCAGAAGTACGCGAGCAGTACTTC. Protein sequence: CASSSLQREAEVREQYF.

The rearrangement joins TRBV25-1 to TRBJ1-4; 10 bases line up with TRBD1. The ends lost 2 bases at V and 8 bases at J; junction bases unmatched: 5. This CDR3 spans 15 amino acids. CDR1 is MGHDK and CDR2 is SYGVNS in the germline V gene. The DNA of the CDR3 is TGTGCCAGCAGTGAAGCGGGACAGGGGCGGGAAAAACTGTTTTTT. Protein: CASSEAGQGREKLFF.

This clonotype was detected ten times or more. The V gene is TRBV28, the J gene TRBJ1-6, with 10 bases that match TRBD1. The germline V gene has CDR1 MDHEN and CDR2 SYDVKM. The CDR3 has 15 residues. The ends lost 5 bases at V and 8 bases at J; junction bases unmatched: 6. The CDR3 DNA reads as TGTGCCAGCAGTCTCATAGGGACAGGGGATTCACCCCTCCACTTT. Its protein is CASSLIGTGDSPLHF.

V and J are TRBV5-1 and TRBJ2-4; 8 bases line up with TRBD1. Trimming took 1 base from V and 5 from J; bases not matched to a gene: 11. Germline lookup yields CDR1 SGHRS and CDR2 YFSETQ. This CDR3 is built from 17 residues. CDR3 nucleotides: TGCGCCAGCAGCTTGACCGTACAGGGGGGCTTCCAAAACATTCAGTACTTC. Translation: CASSLTVQGGFQNIQYF.

This clonotype was detected only once. It may be a read error: a sequence one base away is much more abundant. The genes are TRBV3-1 and TRBJ2-1, with D unresolved. V was pared by 7 bases and J by 13 bases, with 23 bases between. The germline V gene has CDR1 LGHDT and CDR2 YNNKEL (reference sequence). This CDR3 is built from 14 residues. For the CDR3, the DNA is TGTGCCAGCACTCAACATGGAACGGAAGAGACCCAGTTCTTC. Residues: CASTQHGTEETQFF.

There are many counts of this clonotype. The rearrangement joins TRBV28 to TRBJ2-1; 14 bases align to TRBD2. This CDR3 spans 14 amino acids. V trimming: 5 bases; J trimming: 10 bases; junction bases outside the gene matches: 4. The germline CDR1 and CDR2 sequences are MDHEN and SYDVKM. The CDR3 loop reads CASSPGLAGGEQFF. CDR3 coding DNA: TGTGCCAGCAGTCCCGGACTAGCGGGAGGCGAGCAGTTCTTC.

About this clonotype itself: Compared with germline, one end of the junction differs, possibly owing to a read error. This rearrangement joins TRBV20-1 to TRBJ1-1; tentatively, D is TRBD1 (6 bases). Germline V gene data show CDR1 as DFQATT and CDR2 as SNEGSKA (reference sequence). The CDR3 runs to 13 residues. CDR3 nucleotide sequence: TGCGGTGCAAGAGGGGGGATCAGAGCTGAAGCTTTCTTT. Amino acids: CGARGGIRAEAFF.

There are many counts of this clonotype. The J gene is TRBJ2-6, the V gene TRBV6-2 or TRBV6-3, with 12 nucleotides matching TRBD1. This CDR3 has 19 residues. V gave up 2 bases and J gave up 2 bases; unmatched junction bases: 7. CDR1 is MNHEY and CDR2 is SVGEGT in the germline V gene. The CDR3 DNA follows: TGTGCCAGCAGTTACCTAACGGGACAGGGGGCTGCTGGGGCCAACGTCCTGACTTTC. Amino acid sequence: CASSYLTGQGAAGANVLTF.

In the case of this clonotype: A far bigger clonotype differs at one base, so this is likely a read error. The J gene is TRBJ2-7, the V gene TRBV11-3; weak D call: TRBD2 (6 bases). The CDR3 has 12 amino acids. The V end was cut by 4 bases, the J end by 5 bases, with 9 bases between. Per the germline V gene, CDR1 is SGHNT and CDR2 is YENEEA. CDR3 nucleotide sequence: TGTGCCAGCAGCTGGAGGGGCGACGAGCAGTACTTC. Its protein is CASSWRGDEQYF.

A word on this clonotype: The germline gene is not matched at one end of the junction; a read error may be the cause. The chain links TRBV5-1 to TRBJ2-1; 13 nucleotides line up with TRBD2. The V gene's germline CDR1 is SGHRS and CDR2 YFSETQ. The CDR3 consists of 19 residues. The CDR3 sequence is CTSSFPGLAGEKPYNEQFF. DNA for the CDR3: TGCACCAGCAGCTTTCCAGGACTAGCGGGAGAGAAGCCCTACAATGAGCAGTTCTTC. Drawing the rest from reference TRBV5-1 and TRBJ2-1, the complete variable domain is KAGVTQTPRYLIKTRGQQVTLSCSPISGHRSVSWYQQTPGQGLQFLFEYFSETQRNKGNFPGRFSGRQFSNSRSEMNVSTLELGDSALYLCTSSFPGLAGEKPYNEQFFGPGTRLTVL.

This clonotype was picked up many times. The rearrangement links TRBV10-3 to TRBJ2-2, with a weak D call TRBD2 (6 bases). Germline V lookup: CDR1 ENHRY, CDR2 SYGVKD. Trimming left V 5 bases short and J 5 bases short, with 12 bases between. The CDR3 is made up of 14 amino acids. The DNA for the CDR3 is TGTGCCATCAGTCCCCAGGCGGGGACCGGGGAGCTGTTTTTT. Its protein is CAISPQAGTGELFF.

V gene TRBV10-2 combines with J gene TRBJ2-7, with TRBD1 as a possible D gene (5 bases). This CDR3 has 14 residues. The ends were cut back, 5 bases at V and 2 bases at J, with 13 bases in the middle. Per the germline V gene, CDR1 is WSHSY and CDR2 is SAAADI. CDR3 sequence reads: CASSHSKGPYEQYF. The CDR3 DNA follows: TGCGCCAGCAGTCACTCGAAGGGGCCCTACGAGCAGTACTTC.

Notes on this clonotype: Germline is not matched at one junction end, which may reflect a read error. The gene calls are TRBV14 and TRBJ2-1; D unclear. The CDR3 loop spans 11 amino acids. Germline CDR1 is SGHDN and CDR2 is FVKESK. The chain's CDR3 is CASSRFGAVLF. In DNA, the CDR3 is TGTGCCAGCAGCCGCTTCGGCGCGGTGCTCTTC.